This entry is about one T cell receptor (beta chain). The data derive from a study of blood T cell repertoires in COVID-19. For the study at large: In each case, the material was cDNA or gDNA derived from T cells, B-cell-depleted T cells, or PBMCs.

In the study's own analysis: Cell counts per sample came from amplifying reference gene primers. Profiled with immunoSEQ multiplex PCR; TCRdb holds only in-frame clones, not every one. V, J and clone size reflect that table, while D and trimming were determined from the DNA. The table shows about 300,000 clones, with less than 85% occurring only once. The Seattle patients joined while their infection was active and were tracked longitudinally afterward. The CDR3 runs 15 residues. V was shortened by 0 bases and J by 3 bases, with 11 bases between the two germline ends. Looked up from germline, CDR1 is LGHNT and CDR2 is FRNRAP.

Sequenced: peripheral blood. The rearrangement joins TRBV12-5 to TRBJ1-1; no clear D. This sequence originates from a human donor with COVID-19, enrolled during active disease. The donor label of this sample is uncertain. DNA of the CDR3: TGTGCTAGTGGTTTGGTCGCGGCTGCGGACACTGAAGCTTTCTTT. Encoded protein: CASGLVAAADTEAFF.